Sequencing of this T cell receptor beta chain was carried out in a study of T cell responses to AZD1222 COVID-19 vaccine. Germline V lookup: CDR1 KGHDR, CDR2 SFDVKD. The V and J ends lost 10 bases and 7 bases respectively, with 22 bases between them. The CDR3 is made up of 15 amino acids. Measured with immunoSEQ multiplex PCR; TCRdb has only the in-frame clones, and not every one. The sample includes about 130,000 clones, almost 85% of them seen just once. The chain joins TRBV24-1 to TRBJ1-5; possibly TRBD1 for D (5 bases). The clonotype was recovered from an adult who received the MenACWY meningococcal vaccine as a control. The sample here was peripheral blood, taken 28 days after the second dose of the MenACWY control vaccine. This CDR3 is CATADPGPGRQPQHF. The CDR3 DNA is TGTGCCACGGCGGACCCGGGGCCCGGGAGGCAGCCCCAGCATTTT.